The 14 T cell receptor beta chains below come from one sample, sequenced in a study of early T cells in non-severe SARS-CoV-2 infection (dated by TCRdb to 2020 to 2023). The library was built by means of 5' RACE. The instrument was a NextSeq 500. Using fastp trimming at Q25 and MiXCR clonotype assembly, TCRdb reanalyzed the public sequencing data and kept in-frame beta chains. Rows are combined by CDR3 protein, so each entry shows the most common genes and DNA. This sample is represented by 50,000 to 60,000 distinct CDR3 sequences; under 7.5% of them were singletons. Roughly 6% of the sample lies in the top ten. The specimen comprised whole blood, sampled at baseline. All receptors derive from an adult who was a healthcare worker with PCR-confirmed SARS-CoV-2 infection or an uninfected control (not recorded which).

V gene TRBV25-1 combines with J gene TRBJ1-2, with D unclear. CDR3 length equals 15 residues. The V and J ends lost 3 bases and 3 bases respectively, with 14 bases between them. Germline-derived CDR1 and CDR2 are MGHDK and SYGVNS. CDR3 amino acids: CASSEGQAGHYGYTF. CDR3 nucleotide sequence: TGTGCCAGCAGTGAGGGCCAGGCCGGGCACTATGGCTACACCTTC.

This clonotype appeared many times. This chain connects TRBV28 to TRBJ2-6, with D unresolved. V was trimmed by 2 bases and J by 0 bases, leaving 11 bases between them. CDR1 and CDR2 (germline): MDHEN, SYDVKM. The CDR3 length is 17 residues. The DNA for the CDR3 is TGTGCCAGCAGTTTAGAAATTGGCTTCTCTGGGGCCAACGTCCTGACTTTC. It is translated as CASSLEIGFSGANVLTF.

This clonotype has more than one count but fewer than ten. This rearrangement joins TRBV4-1 to TRBJ1-6; weak D call: TRBD1 (6 bases). Germline loops: CDR1 MGHRA, CDR2 YSYEKL. Trimming pared 1 base from V and 7 bases from J, leaving 11 bases between. This CDR3 has 15 amino acids. CDR3 protein: CASSQADRTNSPLHF. The CDR3 nucleotides read TGCGCCAGCAGCCAAGCGGACAGAACAAATTCACCCCTCCACTTT.

This clonotype appeared many times. The chain combines TRBV2 with TRBJ2-5; D possibly corresponds to TRBD2 (5 bases). CDR3 length: 14 residues. The V gene lost 3 bases and the J gene lost 2 bases, with 10 bases spanning the gap. Looked up from germline, CDR1 is SNHLY and CDR2 is FYNNEI. The CDR3 region has the DNA TGTGCCAGCAGTGATGGAGGCTTACAAGAGACCCAGTACTTC. It yields the protein CASSDGGLQETQYF.

The sample holds a few counts of this clonotype. The V gene is TRBV12-5, the J gene TRBJ2-3, with D possibly TRBD2 on 5 matching bases. This CDR3 is built from 13 residues. Per germline, CDR1 LGHNT and CDR2 FRNRAP. V was pared by 5 bases and J by 4 bases, with 10 bases between. The CDR3 bases are TGTGCTAGTGGTACCTCTAGCCCAGATACGCAGTATTTT. Its protein is CASGTSSPDTQYF.

J is TRBJ2-1 and V is TRBV6-5; weak D call: TRBD2 (5 bases). The germline V and J ends were trimmed by 0 bases and 4 bases, with 13 bases remaining between them. The length of the CDR3 is 16 residues. Germline CDR1 is MNHEY and CDR2 is SVGAGI. CDR3 protein: CASSYSIGEEYNEQFF. The CDR3 DNA is TGTGCCAGCAGTTACTCGATCGGGGAAGAATACAATGAGCAGTTCTTC.

In this sample, this clonotype turned up a few times. Here the CDR3 DNA reads TGTGCCAGCAGTGGGGACTCCAGGAACGAGCAGTACTTC. Encoded protein: CASSGDSRNEQYF. This chain links TRBV2 with TRBJ2-7; tentative D call: TRBD2 (6 bases). The germline V gene encodes CDR1 SNHLY and CDR2 FYNNEI. V was cut by 4 bases and J by 5 bases, with 12 bases left in between. The CDR3 consists of 13 residues.

This clonotype has a count of ten or more. The chain recombines TRBV20-1 with TRBJ2-5; 7 bases map to TRBD1. With 6 bases clipped from V and 5 bases from J, the junction kept 6 bases outside the gene matches. Looked up from germline, CDR1 is DFQATT and CDR2 is SNEGSKA (reference sequence). The CDR3 is 12 residues long. The CDR3 reads CSADTGDETQYF. CDR3 DNA sequence: TGCAGTGCGGATACAGGGGATGAGACCCAGTACTTC.

This clonotype was found many times. The chain has TRBV14 and TRBJ2-7; 10 nucleotides agree with TRBD1. CDR1 SGHDN and CDR2 FVKESK come from the germline V gene. CDR3 size: 15 residues. After removal of 3 bases from V and 2 bases from J, the junction contained 4 bases not matched to a gene. In nucleotides, the CDR3 is TGTGCCAGCAGCCAGCTCGGACAGGGGGCCTACGAGCAGTACTTC. Residues: CASSQLGQGAYEQYF.

This clonotype was detected a few times. The V gene is TRBV4-3, the J gene TRBJ2-1; D possibly corresponds to TRBD1 (5 bases). There are 15 residues in the CDR3. Trimming cost V 1 base and J 4 bases, with 11 bases left between them. Germline V gene data show CDR1 as LGHNA and CDR2 as YSLEER. Written as DNA, the CDR3 is TGCGCCAGCAGCCAAGGCCCAGGGAATTACAATGAGCAGTTCTTC. Translated: CASSQGPGNYNEQFF.

This clonotype was observed many times. The rearrangement links TRBV4-3 to TRBJ1-1, with D unresolved. The CDR3 is 16 residues long. V lost 1 base and J lost 0, with 12 bases in between. CDR1 LGHNA and CDR2 YSLEER come from the germline V gene. The CDR3 sequence: CASSQVIRTMNTEAFF. The CDR3 nucleotides are TGCGCCAGCAGCCAAGTAATTCGGACGATGAACACTGAAGCTTTCTTT.

The table lists this clonotype with many counts. The CDR3 region is CSVGEQGWNNEQFF. CDR3 in DNA: TGCAGCGTTGGAGAACAGGGATGGAACAATGAGCAGTTCTTC. The J gene is TRBJ2-1, the V gene TRBV29-1, with D possibly TRBD1 on 6 matching bases. CDR3 length: 14 amino acids. V lost 4 bases to trimming and J lost 5 bases, with 15 bases between them. Germline CDR1 and CDR2: SQVTM and ANQGSEA.

This clonotype was counted ten times or more. The chain has TRBV6-6 and TRBJ1-3; D is undetermined. Trimming shortened V by 2 bases and J by 8 bases, and 10 bases separated the two germline ends. CDR1 and CDR2 from the germline V gene are MNHNY and SVGAGI (reference sequence). This CDR3 has 13 residues. The CDR3 loop is CASSYESRDTIYF. CDR3 bases: TGTGCCAGCAGTTACGAGAGTCGGGACACCATATATTTT.

This clonotype was counted a few times. The J gene is TRBJ2-7, the V gene TRBV12-3 or TRBV12-4, with a possible D match to TRBD2 (5 bases). CDR3 length: 14 amino acids. V was shortened by 0 bases and J by 2 bases, with 8 bases between the two germline ends. CDR3 DNA: TGTGCCAGCAGTTTAGCTGAGGGAGCCTACGAGCAGTACTTC. It translates to CASSLAEGAYEQYF.